This paragraph reports one T cell receptor (beta chain). What it binds is unknown. Only in-frame clones appear in the TCRdb table, and some are missing; sequencing was by immunoSEQ multiplex PCR. The sample records 150,000 to 200,000 clones, roughly 91% being singletons. The source of the sample is a study of shared clonotypes between healthy human individuals. At the level of the study: Donor ages ranged 18 to 49 years: a couple of women, a few men.

CDR1 is MNHNY, CDR2 SVGAGI, per germline (reference sequence). The length of the CDR3 is 15 residues. Study findings and constraints: Represented diversity (both genetic and exposure-history) was limited by the small number of donors. Rarefaction exposed incomplete sorted-subset sequencing despite large depth.

The TCR comes from a woman in her thirties in good health. Sequenced: naive CD4+ T cells sorted from blood. Described subset: CD45RA+ positively selected. V usage is TRBV6-6 and J usage is TRBJ2-5; TRBD2 matches 9 bases. The J call is uncertain, as TRBJ2-7 better fits the DNA end. CDR3 amino acids: CASSYAGGPSYEQYF. The CDR3 nucleotides are TGTGCCAGCAGTTACGCGGGAGGGCCCTCCTACGAGCAGTACTTC.